This TCR beta chain is from a study of shared clonotypes between healthy human individuals (dated by TCRdb to 2020 to 2021). About the investigation overall: The cohort comprised two women and three men aged 18 to 49 years. Per donor, three plates each were used for CD4 naive and CD4 memory, two for CD8 naive, and one for CD8 memory. To estimate repertoire size and how much clonotypes are shared between individuals, the study performed deep sequencing of blood TCR repertoires from a few healthy adults. To increase sequencing depth and limit assay-specific biases, TCR repertoire library preparation and sequencing were carried out by different laboratories using diverse techniques. Between about 0.94 and 10 billion PBMCs per donor were obtained by leukapheresis.

The donors were healthy, HIV-negative adults who had no recently reported acute infections or vaccinations. Only Caucasian adults living in Nashville, Tennessee, USA were represented among the donors. CD4+ T cells were enriched by magnetic negative selection, after which naive cells were positively selected on CD45RA and the negative fraction was taken as the memory subset. Blood was obtained by leukapheresis, after which PBMCs were separated by Ficoll-Histopaque density gradient centrifugation and cryopreserved in liquid nitrogen vapor phase. Purity and quantity of every magnetically sorted T cell population were checked by analytical flow cytometry. Genomic DNA was isolated from every sorted fraction and measured by UV absorbance on a Nanodrop 2000c. Using the deep immunoSEQ assay, TCR CDR3 regions were amplified from genomic DNA by multiplex PCR. Extracted genomic DNA from each cell subset was spread evenly across all wells of several immunoSEQ 96-well plates, with each plate serving as a replicate. For sorted subsets, each replicate PCR was loaded with roughly 190 ng genomic DNA, equivalent to 25,000 to 35,000 T cell genomes. Purified libraries were quantified with a Qubit 3.0 fluorometer, sized on a Bioanalyzer 2100, and re-quantified with the KAPA Library Quantification kit. A separate single-read 150-cycle Illumina NextSeq 550 flow cell was used to sequence each immunoSEQ 96-well plate. The study's own analysis went as follows. Because only junctional sequences without quality scores were contained in the immunoSEQ output, filtering matching that applied to full-length reads could not be performed. Sequences were annotated with PyIR, a Python wrapper for IgBLAST v1.9, and V/J genes and CDR3 were assigned using IMGT germline references. Reads with weak V/J assignments (E-value above 1e-6), missing CDR3, stop codons, out-of-frame junctions, or ambiguous translated residues were removed. V3J clonotypes were defined by identical inferred V gene, J gene, and CDR3 amino acid sequence. Percentage overlap between repertoires was computed as shared unique clonotypes divided by the size of the smaller repertoire. Richness of each repertoire was evaluated using RTK rarefaction, the Chao1 estimator, and Recon v2.1 estimates of unobserved clonotypes. Generation probabilities were computed with OLGA for all TCRbeta clonotypes obtained by the gDNA method from several donors. Imported from immuneACCESS, the table was reduced by TCRdb to in-frame sequences with V and J called. These copies leave out some clones; in studies compared against another copy, an unresolved V gene accounts for under half, and the cause of the remainder is not known. The V and J calls and clone size come from that table; D and trimming were worked out from the DNA. The sample has about 2.4 million clones on record, roughly 93% of them singletons. The ten largest clones capture 0.36% of the sample.

Regarding this clone: Its antigen is not yet known. Base qualities are not recorded, but no much larger clone differs from it by a single base.

CDR1 and CDR2 were assigned from the germline V gene as MDHEN and SYDVKM. V has 6 bases trimmed and J has 6 bases trimmed; junction bases matching no gene number 7. Including cysteine and phenylalanine, the CDR3 has 14 amino acids. Only the CDR3 DNA is retained, 42 bases long and in frame from the first base. Points the paper makes about the study in general: Pairwise subsampling led to the expectation that sequencing depth would affect the degree of clonotype sharing among donors. Naive subsets generally had larger estimated clonotype richness than memory subsets did. About 4.5% of naive CD4, 3.5% of naive CD8, approximately 2% of memory CD4, and about 0.4% of memory CD8 clonotypes were shared across several donors. Compared with non-shared clonotypes, the clonotypes found in all four sorted-subset donors had higher generation probabilities. The small number of donors limited the genetic and exposure-history diversity represented. Rarefaction of sorted-subset datasets indicated incomplete sequencing despite the large sequencing depth. Sampling was limited to blood, and TCR repertoires in tissue likely differ from TCR repertoires in blood.

The sample was naive CD4+ T cells from PBMCs. In the paper's terms, the cell subset or site label means: CD45RA+ positively selected. The V gene is TRBV28 and the J gene is TRBJ1-4, with TRBD1 matching 7 junction bases. This TCR came from a man aged 18 to 30 in good health. Some clones in this sample may be carry-over from other donors' samples. The nucleotide sequence is given as TGTGCCAGCAGCCCCACCGGGACAGATGAAAAACTGTTTTTT. Its product reads: CASSPTGTDEKLFF.